The entry below gives a single T cell receptor beta chain sequence along with its context. Its antigen is unidentified. The data belong to a study of OX40 agonist ivuxolimab in advanced cancers. Study background: Clinicians treated patients with ivuxolimab, an agonistic anti-OX40 (CD134) antibody. Findings of the study overall: Blood T cells, both CD4+ and CD8+, expanded clonally by week 6 at 0.1 to 3.0 mg/kg. Antigens targeted by the expanded peripheral T cells were not determined. Mean expanded clone counts were higher in CD8+ than CD4+ T cells.

V was clipped by 0 bases and J by 2 bases, with 6 bases between them. In germline, CDR1 is SGHNT, CDR2 YYREEE (reference sequence). This CDR3 region has 15 residues. The table came from immunoSEQ multiplex PCR; TCRdb's copy has only in-frame clones and leaves some out. The sample records nearly 20,000 clones, roughly nine tenths being singletons. Material: CD4+ or CD8+ T cells sorted from blood, obtained in a trial of the OX40 agonist ivuxolimab. This receptor was taken from an adult with an advanced solid tumor such as melanoma, head and neck, liver or kidney cancer. The V call is TRBV5-4, the J call TRBJ2-6; D remains ambiguous. CDR3 coding DNA: TGTGCCAGCAGCTTGGGCGACCCTGGGGCCAACGTCCTGACTTTC. This codes for CASSLGDPGANVLTF.